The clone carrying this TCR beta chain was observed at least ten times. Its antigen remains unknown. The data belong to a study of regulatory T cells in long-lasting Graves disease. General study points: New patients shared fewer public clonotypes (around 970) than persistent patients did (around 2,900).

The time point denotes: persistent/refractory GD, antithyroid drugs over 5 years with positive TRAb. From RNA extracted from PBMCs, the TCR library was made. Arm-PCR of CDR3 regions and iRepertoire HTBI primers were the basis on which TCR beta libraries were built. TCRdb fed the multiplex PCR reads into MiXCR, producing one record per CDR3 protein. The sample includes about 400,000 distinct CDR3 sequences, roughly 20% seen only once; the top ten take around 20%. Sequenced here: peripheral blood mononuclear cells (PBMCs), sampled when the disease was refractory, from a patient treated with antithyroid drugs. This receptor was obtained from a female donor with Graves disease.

The CDR3 DNA follows: TGTGCCAGCAGCGCCAGTCTGCTAGCGGGATTGGGAGAGCAGTACTTC. This encodes CASSASLLAGLGEQYF. J is TRBJ2-7 and V is TRBV7-2, with 9 bases lining up with TRBD2. This CDR3 has 16 amino acids. Germline loops: CDR1 SGHTA, CDR2 FQGNSA. J lost 7 bases, V lost 5 bases, and 15 bases had no gene match.